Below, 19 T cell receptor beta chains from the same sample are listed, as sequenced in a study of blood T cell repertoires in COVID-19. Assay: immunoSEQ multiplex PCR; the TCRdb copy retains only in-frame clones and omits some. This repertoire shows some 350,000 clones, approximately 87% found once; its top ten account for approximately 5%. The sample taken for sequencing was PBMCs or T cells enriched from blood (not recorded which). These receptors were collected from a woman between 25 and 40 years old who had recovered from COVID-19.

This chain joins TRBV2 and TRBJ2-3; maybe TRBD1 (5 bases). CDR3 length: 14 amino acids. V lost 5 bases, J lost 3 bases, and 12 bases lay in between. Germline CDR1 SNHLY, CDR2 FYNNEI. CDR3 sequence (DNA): TGTGCCAGCAGTTCCCTCTCAGGGACAGATACGCAGTATTTT. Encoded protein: CASSSLSGTDTQYF.

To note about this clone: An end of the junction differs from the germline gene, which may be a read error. CDR3 protein: CATSVREQGYLNF. Here the CDR3 DNA reads TGTGCCACCAGCGTCCGTGAACAGGGGTACCTGAACTTC. This chain joins TRBV15 and TRBJ2-7; TRBD1 agrees at 7 bases. Germline assignment: CDR1 LNHNV and CDR2 YYDKDF (reference sequence). The CDR3 is 13 amino acids.

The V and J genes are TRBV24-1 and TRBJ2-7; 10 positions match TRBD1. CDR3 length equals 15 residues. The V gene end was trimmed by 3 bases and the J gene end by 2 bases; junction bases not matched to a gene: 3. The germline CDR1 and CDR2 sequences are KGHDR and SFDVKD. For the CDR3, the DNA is TGTGCCACCAGTGATGCGGGACAGGGGCCCTACGAGCAGTACTTC. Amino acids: CATSDAGQGPYEQYF.

CDR3 amino acids: CASSFDRGTEAFF. CDR3 nucleotides: TGTGCCAGTAGTTTCGACAGGGGGACTGAAGCTTTCTTT. The chain combines TRBV19 with TRBJ1-1; 9 bases are shared with TRBD1. The CDR3 sequence is 13 residues long. Germline V gives CDR1 LNHDA, CDR2 SQIVND (reference sequence). V trimming: 5 bases; J trimming: 5 bases; junction bases outside the gene matches: 3.

DNA of the CDR3: TGTGCCAGCAGCCGAACAGGAAACACTGAAGCTTTCTTT. Its protein product is CASSRTGNTEAFF. The J gene is TRBJ1-1, the V gene TRBV6-5, with D perhaps matching TRBD1 (5 bases). V was clipped by 6 bases and J by 2 bases, with 10 bases between them. The CDR3 extends over 13 amino acids. The germline CDR1 and CDR2 sequences are MNHEY and SVGAGI.

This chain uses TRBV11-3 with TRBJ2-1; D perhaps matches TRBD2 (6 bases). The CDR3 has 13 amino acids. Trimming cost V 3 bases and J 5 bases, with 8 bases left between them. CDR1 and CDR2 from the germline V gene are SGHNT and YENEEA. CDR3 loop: CASSFSGHNEQFF. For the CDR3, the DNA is TGTGCCAGCAGCTTTAGCGGCCACAATGAGCAGTTCTTC.

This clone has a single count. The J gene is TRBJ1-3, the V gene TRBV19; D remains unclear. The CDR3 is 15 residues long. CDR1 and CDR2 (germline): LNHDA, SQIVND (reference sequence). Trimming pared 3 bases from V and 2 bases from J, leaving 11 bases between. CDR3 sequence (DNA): TGTGCCAGTAGTATCTATTGGGAGGCTGGAAACACCATATATTTT. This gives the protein CASSIYWEAGNTIYF.

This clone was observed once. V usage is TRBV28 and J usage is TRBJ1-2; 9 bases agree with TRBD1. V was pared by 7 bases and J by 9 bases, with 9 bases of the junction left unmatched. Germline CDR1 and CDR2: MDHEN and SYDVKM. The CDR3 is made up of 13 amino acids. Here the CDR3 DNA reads TGTGCCAGCAAACTGACAGGGGGATCAAGCTACACCTTC. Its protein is CASKLTGGSSYTF.

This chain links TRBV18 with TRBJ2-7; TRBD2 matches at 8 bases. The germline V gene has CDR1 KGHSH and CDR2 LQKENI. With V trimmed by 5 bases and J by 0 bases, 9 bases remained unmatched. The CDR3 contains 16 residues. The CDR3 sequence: CASSSLPGGGSYEQYF. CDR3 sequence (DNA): TGTGCCAGCTCATCGCTACCGGGGGGGGGCTCCTACGAGCAGTACTTC.

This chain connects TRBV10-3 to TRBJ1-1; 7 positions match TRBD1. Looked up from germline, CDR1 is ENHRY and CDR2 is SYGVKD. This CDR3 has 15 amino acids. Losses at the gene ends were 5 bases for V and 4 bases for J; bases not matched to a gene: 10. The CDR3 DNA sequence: TGTGCCATCAGTCTGGATACAGGGGACAGCACTGAAGCTTTCTTT. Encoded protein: CAISLDTGDSTEAFF.

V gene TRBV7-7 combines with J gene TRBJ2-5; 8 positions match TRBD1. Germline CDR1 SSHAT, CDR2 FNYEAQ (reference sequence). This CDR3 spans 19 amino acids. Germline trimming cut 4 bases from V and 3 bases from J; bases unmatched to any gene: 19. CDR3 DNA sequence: TGTGCCAGCAGCTCCCGGCGCGTAGGACAGGGACTGGGGAAAGAGACCCAGTACTTC. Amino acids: CASSSRRVGQGLGKETQYF.

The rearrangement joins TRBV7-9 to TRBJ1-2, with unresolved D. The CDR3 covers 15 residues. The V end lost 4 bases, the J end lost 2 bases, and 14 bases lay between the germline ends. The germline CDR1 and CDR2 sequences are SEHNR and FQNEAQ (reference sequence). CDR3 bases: TGTGCCAGCAGCTCCCCCGGGGAGGGAAACTATGGCTACACCTTC. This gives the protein CASSSPGEGNYGYTF.

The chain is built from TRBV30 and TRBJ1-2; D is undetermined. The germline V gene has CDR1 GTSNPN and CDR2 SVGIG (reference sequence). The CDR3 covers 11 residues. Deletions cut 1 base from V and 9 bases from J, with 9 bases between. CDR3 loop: CAWSGAGSYTF. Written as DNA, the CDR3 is TGTGCCTGGAGTGGGGCAGGAAGCTACACCTTC.

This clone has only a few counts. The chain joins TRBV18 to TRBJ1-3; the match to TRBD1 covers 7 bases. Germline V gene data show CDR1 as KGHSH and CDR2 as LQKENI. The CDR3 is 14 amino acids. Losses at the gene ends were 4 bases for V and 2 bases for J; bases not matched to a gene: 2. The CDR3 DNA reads TGTGCCAGCTCACTAGGGACAGCTGGAAACACCATATATTTT. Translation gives CASSLGTAGNTIYF. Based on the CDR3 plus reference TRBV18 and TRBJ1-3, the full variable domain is NAGVMQNPRHLVRRRGQEARLRCSPMKGHSHVYWYRQLPEEGLKFMVYLQKENIIDESGMPKERFSAEFPKEGPSILRIQQVVRGDSAAYFCASSLGTAGNTIYFGEGSWLTVV.

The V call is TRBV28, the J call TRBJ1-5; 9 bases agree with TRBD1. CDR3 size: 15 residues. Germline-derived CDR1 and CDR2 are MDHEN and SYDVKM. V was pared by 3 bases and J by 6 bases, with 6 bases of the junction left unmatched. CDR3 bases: TGTGCCAGCAGTTTTCCGGGACAGGGAATTCAGCCCCAGCATTTT. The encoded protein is CASSFPGQGIQPQHF.

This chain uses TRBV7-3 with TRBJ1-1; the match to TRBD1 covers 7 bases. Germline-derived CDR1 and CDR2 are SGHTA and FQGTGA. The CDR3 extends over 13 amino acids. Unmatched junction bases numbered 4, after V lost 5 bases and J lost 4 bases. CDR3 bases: TGTGCCAGCAGCCCGGGACAGATCACTGAAGCTTTCTTT. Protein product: CASSPGQITEAFF.

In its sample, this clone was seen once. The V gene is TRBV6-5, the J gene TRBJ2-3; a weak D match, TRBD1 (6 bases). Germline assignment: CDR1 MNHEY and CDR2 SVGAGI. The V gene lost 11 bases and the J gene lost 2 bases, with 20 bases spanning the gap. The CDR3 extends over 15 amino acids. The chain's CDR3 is CAVTRQGRLTDTQYF. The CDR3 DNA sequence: TGTGCCGTAACTCGGCAGGGGCGACTCACAGATACGCAGTATTTT.

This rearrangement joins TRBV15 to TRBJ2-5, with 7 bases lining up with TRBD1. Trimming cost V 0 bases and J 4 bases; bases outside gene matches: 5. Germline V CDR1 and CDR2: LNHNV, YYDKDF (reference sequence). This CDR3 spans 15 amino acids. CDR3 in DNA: TGTGCCACCAGCAGAGACGACAGGGCAACAGAGACCCAGTACTTC. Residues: CATSRDDRATETQYF.

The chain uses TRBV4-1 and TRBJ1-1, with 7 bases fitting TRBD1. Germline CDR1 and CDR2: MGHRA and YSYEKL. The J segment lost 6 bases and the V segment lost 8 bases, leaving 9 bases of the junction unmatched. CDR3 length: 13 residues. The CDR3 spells CASGPDRSPEAFF. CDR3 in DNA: TGCGCCAGCGGGCCGGACAGGAGCCCTGAAGCTTTCTTT.